One and the same sample provided the 11 T cell receptor beta chains below, sequenced in a study of naive and memory T cell subsets. The SP2 primer and nested alpha and beta constant region primers amplified ligated cDNA in four rounds. TCRdb re-called the UMI-ligation and nested PCR reads through MiXCR, storing one row per CDR3 protein. The table shows tens of thousands of distinct CDR3 sequences, with 6% occurring only once. Specified treatment: skin biopsy from PPD injection site in Mantoux-positive individual. TCR cDNA received a 3' ligated oligonucleotide that carried a UMI. The sequences come from skin, collected from a tuberculin skin test site. These receptors all stem from an adult in good health.

This clonotype has a handful of counts. The chain links TRBV19 to TRBJ1-1; TRBD1 might be the D (6 bases). The CDR3 has 13 amino acids. Germline V gives CDR1 LNHDA, CDR2 SQIVND (reference sequence). Trimming took 7 bases from V and 0 from J, leaving 9 bases between them. Written as DNA, the CDR3 is TGTGCCAGTACTCAGGGGATGAACACTGAAGCTTTCTTT. Protein: CASTQGMNTEAFF.

This clonotype was counted at least ten times. This chain uses TRBV30 with TRBJ2-3, with 9 bases identical to TRBD2. With V trimmed by 3 bases and J by 2 bases, 3 bases remained unmatched. The CDR3 has 14 residues. The germline V gene has CDR1 GTSNPN and CDR2 SVGIG (reference sequence). In DNA form, the CDR3 reads TGTGCCTGGAGGCTAGCGGGGCCCACAGATACGCAGTATTTT. Protein: CAWRLAGPTDTQYF.

At least ten counts were recorded for this clonotype. The CDR3 nucleotides are TGTGCCAGCAGCCTAAGGACGGAGTCTCATCCCCTCCACTTT. Encoded protein: CASSLRTESHPLHF. V usage is TRBV4-2 and J usage is TRBJ1-6; no firm D call. The CDR3 sequence is 14 residues long. Trimming took off 4 bases at V and 13 bases at J, with 17 bases between the two ends. Germline loops: CDR1 LGHNA, CDR2 YNFKEQ.

V gene TRBV7-2 combines with J gene TRBJ2-5; tentatively, D is TRBD2 (6 bases). Germline V gene data show CDR1 as SGHTA and CDR2 as FQGNSA. CDR3 length equals 11 residues. Trimming stripped 7 bases from V and 9 bases from J, with 12 bases between. As DNA, the CDR3 is TGTGCCAGCAACTTCGGAGGGGCCCAGTACTTC. It encodes CASNFGGAQYF.

This clonotype was seen ten or more times. The chain has TRBV5-4 and TRBJ2-7, with D unclear. Germline CDR1 SGHNT, CDR2 YYREEE (reference sequence). This CDR3 has 13 amino acids. V lost 0 bases and J lost 2, with 6 bases in between. DNA of the CDR3: TGTGCCAGCAGCTTGGAAGGGACCTACGAGCAGTACTTC. Protein product: CASSLEGTYEQYF.

This clonotype was found many times. The gene calls are TRBV4-2 and TRBJ2-1; D is ambiguous. The CDR3 loop spans 15 amino acids. Germline V gene data show CDR1 as LGHNA and CDR2 as YNFKEQ. Trimming cost V 0 bases and J 4 bases, with 10 bases left between them. The CDR3 protein is CASSQDLREYNEQFF. For the CDR3, the DNA is TGTGCCAGCAGCCAAGATCTTCGAGAATACAATGAGCAGTTCTTC.

This clonotype rates as medium-sized (0.01 to 0.1%). V usage is TRBV5-1 and J usage is TRBJ2-1; possibly TRBD1 for D (6 bases). Per the germline V gene, CDR1 is SGHRS and CDR2 is YFSETQ. With 4 bases removed from V and 5 bases from J, the gap between germline ends came to 13 bases. This CDR3 has 14 amino acids. This chain's CDR3 is CASSGRQDNNEQFF. CDR3 DNA sequence: TGCGCCAGCAGCGGGAGACAGGATAACAATGAGCAGTTCTTC.

This clonotype was recorded many times. V and J are TRBV7-2 and TRBJ2-5, with TRBD2 matching 7 bases. In germline, CDR1 is SGHTA, CDR2 FQGNSA. The CDR3 runs to 17 residues. With V trimmed by 5 bases and J by 4 bases, 16 bases remained unmatched. CDR3 sequence reads: CASSQPDGAGSRETQYF. The CDR3 DNA reads TGTGCCAGCAGCCAACCCGACGGAGCGGGATCGCGAGAGACCCAGTACTTC.

This clonotype was detected many times. The V gene is TRBV28, the J gene TRBJ2-3; 11 bases are a match to TRBD2. The V segment lost 1 base and the J segment 5 bases; nucleotides outside the gene matches: 14. This CDR3 comprises 19 residues. The germline gives CDR1 MDHEN, CDR2 SYDVKM. The CDR3 sequence is CASSLYTPVSGRAIDTQYF. DNA of the CDR3: TGTGCCAGCAGTTTATATACCCCCGTTAGCGGGAGGGCCATAGATACGCAGTATTTT.

This clonotype was counted many times. This chain joins TRBV6-2 or TRBV6-3 and TRBJ2-7, with 8 bases lining up with TRBD1. The V gene's germline CDR1 is MNHEY and CDR2 SVGEGT. The CDR3 sequence is 12 residues long. The V gene end was trimmed by 6 bases and the J gene end by 5 bases; junction bases not matched to a gene: 3. CDR3 protein: CASSRQGNEQYF. The DNA of the CDR3 is TGTGCCAGCAGCCGACAGGGGAACGAGCAGTACTTC.

This clonotype was seen only a few times. In nucleotides, the CDR3 is TGTGCCAGTAGTGGTGGGGGCCCCCGGACGATCCGGCCCCAGCATTTT. This translates into CASSGGGPRTIRPQHF. The genes are TRBV19 and TRBJ1-5; D possibly corresponds to TRBD1 (6 bases). Trimming left V 5 bases short and J 9 bases short, with 23 bases between. The CDR3 sequence is 16 residues long. Per the germline V gene, CDR1 is LNHDA and CDR2 is SQIVND (reference sequence). The full variable domain, in which reference TRBV19 and TRBJ1-5 provide the parts outside the CDR3, is DGGITQSPKYLFRKEGQNVTLSCEQNLNHDAMYWYRQDPGQGLRLIYYSQIVNDFQKGDIAEGYSVSREKKESFPLTVTSAQKNPTAFYLCASSGGGPRTIRPQHFGDGTRLSIL.